This T cell receptor (beta chain) was captured in a study of cytomegalovirus exposure and HLA in healthy donors (dated by TCRdb to 2016 to 2017). In the study overall: An earlier analysis of some 600 of the donors reported 250 to 350 Gb of sequence data and 117 million unique TCR beta sequences obtained from some 200 million T cells. The study used immunosequencing to profile the T cell repertoires of 670 or so subjects and linked those repertoires to cytomegalovirus serostatus. An early release covering roughly 640 HLA-typed donors comprised approximately 290 gigabases of sequencing data and tens of millions of unique TCR sequences. Roughly five DR-DQ haplotypes were handled as single units for association and clustering because linkage in the cohort was strong. Alongside the repertoire data, information on donor age, sex, ethnicity and CMV serostatus was compiled. Among 300 to 500 genotyped donors of the cohort, an average of approximately 200,000 unique TCR beta nucleotide sequences was sequenced per donor, of which about 19% were non-productive. All discovery cohort repertoires had been generated using a single sequencing platform. In the later analysis, no new phenotypic data were used to find candidate immune exposures; instead, reliance was placed on TCR beta sequences and their occurrence across donors. Besides the first cohort of hundreds of subjects, a separate validation cohort made up of 120 different subjects was used. A later genetic analysis took genome-wide SNP genotypes for about 55% of the 666 donors and used that subset as a discovery cohort. To predict cytomegalovirus infection status, the study combined high-throughput TCR immunosequencing, statistical association of individual TCRs with disease status, and machine learning. A later analysis re-analyzed previously published TCR beta repertoires from 600 to 850 donors and added high-resolution HLA genotyping to study TCR occurrence patterns. An earlier analysis of a few hundred of the donors applied high-throughput TCR beta sequencing to assess whether each TCR beta V gene segment acted as functional or pseudogenic. The study aimed to test whether signatures of past pathogen exposure could be identified by cataloging public T cell receptors. The number of typed donors differed by locus: roughly 629-640 for A, B, C, DRB1 and DQB1; 522 for DQA1; 600 to 610 for DPA1; and 400 to 480 for DPB1. HLA typing included class I and class II loci at four-digit resolution. The genetic ancestry cluster associated with self-reported Caucasian donors included about four fifths of the 300 to 400 genotyped donors. Overall study outcomes, separate from this receptor: In vitro tests confirmed that three of the cytomegalovirus-associated TCR beta chains recognize cytomegalovirus antigens. Immune exposure information for the cohort was limited to CMV serostatus. The authors suggested that the approach could potentially be generalized to other disease states and immunological phenotypes. In a later genetic analysis, a missense DCLRE1C variant was associated with V-gene and J-gene trimming of TCR beta chains, and the association was replicated in an independent cohort. Compared with the roughly 670-donor mean, donors in an Asian-associated ancestry cluster had fewer N-insertions in productive TCRs, according to a later genetic analysis. A later analysis reported that several top co-occurrence clusters appeared linked to parvovirus B19, influenza, CMV and Epstein-Barr virus. A later analysis found that HLA-associated TCR beta chains were more clonally expanded and had lower generation probabilities than equally common non-associated chains. The 87-base-pair reads could not distinguish some IMGT-functional V segments, including TRBV6-2 and TRBV6-3, so those segments were excluded. The study listed around 160 TCR beta chains as associated with cytomegalovirus. An earlier analysis of 450 to 750 of the donors showed that most TCR beta V segments appeared in productive rearrangements either about 87% or about 30% of the time, which broadly matched IMGT annotations. In a later analysis, the rate of TCR association differed among HLA loci, with DRB1 alleles having the most associated TCRs and HLA-C alleles having the fewest. Linkage disequilibrium might explain the correlated functional status among segregating V segments, but an unknown experimental factor could not be ruled out. According to a later analysis, most CMV-associated TCR beta chains appeared to be HLA-restricted, and the HLA associations seemed to be driven largely by CMV exposure. Cytomegalovirus status was reported to be diagnosed by the classifier with high specificity and sensitivity in both the original and validation cohorts. Across donors, most TCR sequences were observed very rarely, whereas some public TCRs were present in many individuals. In a later analysis, 16,951 TCR beta sequences were associated with specific HLA alleles at a false discovery rate of 0.05. Because counts were too low, about 17 rarely observed V segments, including chromosome 9 orphons, were excluded from the earlier analysis of 587 of the donors. Because some donors lacked HLA typing at each locus, the association tests relied only on the typed subset. Assigning TCR associations to individual alleles was difficult when HLA alleles, especially DR and DQ, strongly co-occurred. A further reported finding was that TCR beta sequences accurately predicted the HLA-A and HLA-B alleles for most subjects in the first cohort. The sequencing pipeline was judged likely to have produced a cluster of highly shared sequence variants as a technical artifact. This cohort had only TCR beta chains sequenced, and the lack of alpha or paired-chain data limited which features could be detected. Presence/absence analyses assumed roughly uniform sequencing depth across donors, an assumption that may not hold.

Relative to germline, V is 7 bases shorter and J is 0 bases shorter, with 7 bases between their ends. The CDR3 contains 12 residues, cysteine and phenylalanine counted. Only the CDR3 DNA is retained, 36 bases long and in frame from the first base. Taken from the germline V gene, the CDR1 and CDR2 loops are SQVTM and ANQGSEA. The method behind the library was the immunoSEQ multiplex PCR assay. The multiplex PCR relied on a mix of 60 forward primers for TCR Vbeta segments and 13 reverse primers for TCR Jbeta segments. The CDR3 region of rearranged TCR beta genes was amplified from genomic DNA with a multiplex PCR assay. The Illumina HiSeq System was used to sequence the amplified TCR beta libraries as 87-base-pair reads. The authors processed their data as follows. In a later analysis, tens of millions of unique TCR beta chains were counted across the approximately 640 repertoires, and roughly 11 million of these chains were shared by at least two donors. Raw reads were error-corrected and collapsed into unique sequences by a nearest-neighbor algorithm in which closely related sequences were merged to remove PCR and sequencing errors. CDR3 sequences were aligned to IMGT reference sequences to assign V, D and J gene segments. Each retained sequence needed at least a six-nucleotide match to both a V gene segment and a J gene segment. A rearrangement was called productive if the CDR3 had no stop codons and remained in frame with V and J, and every other rearrangement was called non-productive. Following IMGT convention, CDR3 was defined as the stretch from the second conserved V-encoded cysteine up to the conserved J-encoded phenylalanine. Sequences without an unambiguous match to a single V gene segment were excluded from the earlier analysis of 587 of the donors. In an earlier analysis of some 590 of the donors, V segments were called functional above 56.7% productive rearrangements and were called segregating when the between-donor standard deviation exceeded 5%. A statistical classification framework was built for diagnosing cytomegalovirus status from the catalog of TCR beta chain sequences. In a later analysis, V and J genes were assigned by comparing TCR nucleotide sequences against IMGT/GENE-DB human TR gene sequences. The TCRdist pipeline was used in a later analysis to assign CDR3 sequences and most-parsimonious VDJ recombination scenarios. A later analysis defined each TCR beta chain by its CDR3 amino acid sequence plus V-gene family, and excluded reads lacking a unique V-gene family. In a later analysis, fewer than 600 highly shared, low-generation-probability nucleotide sequences were removed to address suspected cross-contamination and a sequencing artifact. A later analysis calculated a clonal expansion index for each public chain from normalized within-repertoire ranks of inferred template counts. In a later analysis, generation probabilities were computed using a VDJ recombination model fitted to out-of-frame rearrangements, and the results were checked against IGoR. A later analysis scored TCR-TCR, TCR-HLA and TCR-CMV co-occurrence with hypergeometric tests, applying a repertoire-size bias correction to TCR pairs. A later analysis estimated false discovery rates by permuting HLA or CMV assignments 20 times. In a later analysis, co-occurring TCRs were grouped using DBSCAN, and TCRdist sequence similarity was added for clustering within HLA-allele-positive subsets. Co-occurrence clustering excluded repertoires with fewer than 30,000 or more than 120,000 public chains, plus five with anomalous nucleotide sharing. TCRdb mirrors the immuneACCESS table, restricted to in-frame sequences. Some clones are absent from its copies; in checked studies, under half trace to an unresolved V gene, and the reason for the others is unknown. For V, J and clone size, that table is used; D and trimming come from the DNA. This sample holds about 140,000 clones; roughly three quarters were observed only once. 1.6% of the sample rests with the top ten.

A note on this clone: Its recognized antigen is unknown. One base away there is no much larger clone; base qualities are not given.

In total, roughly 710 healthy bone marrow donors made up the cohort. At the time of sampling, every cohort member was nominally healthy, though immune exposures that went unrecorded were likely present. The donor was CMV seronegative and was included in the group of under 450 seronegative cohort members. A peripheral blood sample was provided by each donor, and peripheral blood mononuclear cells were used for TCR beta sequencing. The Qiagen DNeasy Blood Extraction Kit was used to extract genomic DNA from the blood cell samples. The sequenced material came from PBMCs. The sequence joins TRBV29-1 to TRBJ1-5, with the D gene not confidently named. The receptor's source is a woman in her 30s in good health and CMV-seronegative. The nucleotides read TGCAGCGCGCAGGATAGCAATCAGCCCCAGCATTTT. Translated, this is CSAQDSNQPQHF.